This TCR beta chain is drawn from a study of response to subunit inactivated influenza vaccine. This clonotype was recorded a few times. Its matching antigen is unknown. Study conclusions and caveats: Each seasonal influenza vaccination recruits few new T cells, the authors suggested.

Germline values: CDR1 SGHKS, CDR2 YYEKEE (reference sequence). V shed 4 bases and J 4 bases; nucleotides not matched to a gene: 8. The CDR3 sequence is 16 residues long. One entry per CDR3 protein, called by TCRdb with MiXCR from the RT-PCR reads. Found here are approximately 680,000 distinct CDR3 sequences, approximately 15% of them singletons; the top ten hold roughly 11%. This receptor was taken from a man between 45 and 60 years old who received an inactivated influenza vaccine. Sequenced material: PBMCs from blood, taken about 11 days after vaccination. The rearrangement joins TRBV5-5 to TRBJ1-1, with TRBD1 matching over 12 bases. CDR3 amino acids: CASSRDRGHGSTEAFF. The CDR3 nucleotides are TGTGCCAGCAGCAGGGACAGGGGGCATGGAAGCACTGAAGCTTTCTTT.